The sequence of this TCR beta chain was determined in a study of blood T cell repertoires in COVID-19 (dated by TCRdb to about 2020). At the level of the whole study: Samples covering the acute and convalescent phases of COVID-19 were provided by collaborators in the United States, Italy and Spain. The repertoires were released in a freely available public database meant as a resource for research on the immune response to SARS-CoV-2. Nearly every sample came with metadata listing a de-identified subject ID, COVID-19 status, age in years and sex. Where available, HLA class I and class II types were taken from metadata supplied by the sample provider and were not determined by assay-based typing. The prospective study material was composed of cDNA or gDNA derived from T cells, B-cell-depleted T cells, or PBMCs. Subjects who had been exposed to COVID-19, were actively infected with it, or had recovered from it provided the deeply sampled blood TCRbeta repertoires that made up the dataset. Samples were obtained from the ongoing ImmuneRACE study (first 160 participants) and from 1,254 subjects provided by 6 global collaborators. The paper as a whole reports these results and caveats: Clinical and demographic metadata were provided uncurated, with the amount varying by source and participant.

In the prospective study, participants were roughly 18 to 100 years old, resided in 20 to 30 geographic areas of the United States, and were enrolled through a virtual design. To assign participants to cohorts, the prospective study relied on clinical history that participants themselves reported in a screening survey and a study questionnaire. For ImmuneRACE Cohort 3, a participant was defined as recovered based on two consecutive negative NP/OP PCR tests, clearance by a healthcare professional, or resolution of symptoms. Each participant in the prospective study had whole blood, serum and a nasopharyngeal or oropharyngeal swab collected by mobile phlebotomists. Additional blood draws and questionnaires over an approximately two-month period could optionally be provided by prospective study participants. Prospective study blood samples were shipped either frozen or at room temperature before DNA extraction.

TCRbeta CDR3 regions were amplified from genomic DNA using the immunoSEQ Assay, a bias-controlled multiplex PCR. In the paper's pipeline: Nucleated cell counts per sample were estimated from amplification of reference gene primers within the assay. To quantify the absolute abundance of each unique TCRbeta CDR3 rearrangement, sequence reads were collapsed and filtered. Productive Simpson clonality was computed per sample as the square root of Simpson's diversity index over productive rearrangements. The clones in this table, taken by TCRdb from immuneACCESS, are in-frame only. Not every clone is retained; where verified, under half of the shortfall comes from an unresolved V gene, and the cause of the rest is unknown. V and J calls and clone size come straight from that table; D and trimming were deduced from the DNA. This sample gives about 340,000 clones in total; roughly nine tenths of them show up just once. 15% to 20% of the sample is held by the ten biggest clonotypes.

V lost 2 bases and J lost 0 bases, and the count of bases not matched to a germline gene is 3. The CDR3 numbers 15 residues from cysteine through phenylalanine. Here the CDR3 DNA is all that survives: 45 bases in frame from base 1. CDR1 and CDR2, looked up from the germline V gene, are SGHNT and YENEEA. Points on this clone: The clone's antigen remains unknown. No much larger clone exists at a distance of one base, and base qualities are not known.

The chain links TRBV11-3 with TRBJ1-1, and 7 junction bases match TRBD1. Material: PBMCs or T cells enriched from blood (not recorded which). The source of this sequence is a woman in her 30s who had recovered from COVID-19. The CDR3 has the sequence CASSLMTGMNTEAFF. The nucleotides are TGTGCCAGCAGCTTAATGACAGGGATGAACACTGAAGCTTTCTTT.